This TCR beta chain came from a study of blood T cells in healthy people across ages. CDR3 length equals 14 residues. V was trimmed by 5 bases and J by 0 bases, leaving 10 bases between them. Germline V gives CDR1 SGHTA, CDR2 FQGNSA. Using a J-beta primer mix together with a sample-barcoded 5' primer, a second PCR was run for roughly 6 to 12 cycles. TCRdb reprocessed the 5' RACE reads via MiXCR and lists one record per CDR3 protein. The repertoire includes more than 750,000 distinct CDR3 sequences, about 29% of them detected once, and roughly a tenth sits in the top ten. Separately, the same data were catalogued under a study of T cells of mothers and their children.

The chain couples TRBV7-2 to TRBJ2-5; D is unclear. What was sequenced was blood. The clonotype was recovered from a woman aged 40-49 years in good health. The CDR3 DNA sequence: TGTGCCAGCAGCGCACTACTTTACCAAGAGACCCAGTACTTC. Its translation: CASSALLYQETQYF.